This T cell receptor beta chain comes out of a study of control samples from healthy donors and cancer patients (dated by TCRdb to about 2020). The CDR3 runs 12 amino acids, cysteine and phenylalanine included. The DNA shown is the 36-base CDR3, in frame from base 1. CDR1 and CDR2 are read off the germline V gene (reference sequence) as MNHEY and SMNVEV. V loses 10 bases of germline sequence and J loses 7 bases, and the interval between the two ends is 16 bases. On this clone itself: There is no known antigen for this receptor. No clone much larger than this one lies a single base away; base qualities are absent.

Library preparation employed the immunoSEQ multiplex PCR assay. The source is immuneACCESS, and TCRdb retained only in-frame sequences with V and J called. Part of the clones is not carried over; for the studies checked, unresolved V genes explain less than half of this, and the remainder is unexplained. The sample table contains around 120,000 clones; only one count was recorded for about 94% of them. Together, the top ten hold about 2.5% of the sample. The sequence is built from TRBV27 and TRBJ1-2; TRBD1 could be the D gene, as 5 bases match. This TCR was recovered from a man aged 25 to 45 in good health. Input material: blood. The CDR3 in this case is CATLDTSRGYTF. The DNA sequence is as follows: TGTGCCACCTTGGACACCTCCCGTGGCTACACCTTC.